The 5 T cell receptor beta chains below all came from one sample that was sequenced in a study of T cells in Graves' hyperthyroidism and ophthalmopathy. From RNA transcripts, TCR beta CDR3 regions were amplified. TCR CDR3 regions were first amplified by RT-PCR with HTBI primers. TCRdb re-derived calls from the multiplex PCR reads in MiXCR, one entry per CDR3 protein. The sample consists of 300,000 to 400,000 distinct CDR3 sequences, 15% to 20% of them appearing once. Sequenced material: blood. The receptor source for this set is a woman aged 50 to 60 with Graves' hyperthyroidism.

This clonotype showed up just a few times. V is TRBV20-1 and J is TRBJ2-7; D is uncertain. Per germline, CDR1 DFQATT and CDR2 SNEGSKA (reference sequence). The CDR3 is 17 residues long. Between the trimmed V and J ends, which lost 0 bases and 3 bases, there was a span of 21 bases. CDR3 DNA sequence: TGCAGTGCTAGAGATGTCTCTCTCCGGGCCTCGGGCTACGAGCAGTACTTC. As protein: CSARDVSLRASGYEQYF.

This clonotype was detected many times. This chain joins TRBV11-2 and TRBJ2-5; D ambiguous. The germline V and J ends were trimmed by 0 bases and 5 bases, with 13 bases remaining between them. The CDR3 is 15 amino acids. CDR1 is SGHAT and CDR2 is FQNNGV in the germline V gene. The CDR3 loop is CASSLDADIGETQYF. The CDR3 DNA reads TGTGCCAGCAGCTTAGATGCAGATATTGGGGAGACCCAGTACTTC.

In its sample, this clonotype was seen a few times. The gene calls are TRBV7-3 and TRBJ1-6, with 9 bases that match TRBD1. The CDR3 is 15 amino acids. V trimming: 5 bases; J trimming: 5 bases; junction bases outside the gene matches: 4. Germline CDR1 and CDR2: SGHTA and FQGTGA. The CDR3: CASSRQGGNNSPLHF. As DNA, the CDR3 is TGTGCCAGCAGCCGACAGGGGGGCAATAATTCACCCCTCCACTTT.

The chain has TRBV11-3 and TRBJ2-2; TRBD1 matches at 9 bases. Germline CDR1 is SGHNT and CDR2 is YENEEA. V was clipped by 5 bases and J by 7 bases; unmatched bases: 5. This CDR3 region has 14 residues. Here the CDR3 reads CASSPGQGNGELFF. The CDR3 DNA reads as TGTGCCAGCAGCCCCGGACAGGGGAACGGGGAGCTGTTTTTT.

This chain uses TRBV6-2 or TRBV6-3 with TRBJ2-5; D is undetermined. The CDR3 runs to 16 residues. CDR1 is MNHEY, CDR2 SVGEGT, per germline. Trimming removed 0 bases from V and 3 bases from J, with 14 bases in between. CDR3 bases: TGTGCCAGCAGTTACTCGAGGCCATTTGGCGAAGAGACCCAGTACTTC. It is translated as CASSYSRPFGEETQYF.